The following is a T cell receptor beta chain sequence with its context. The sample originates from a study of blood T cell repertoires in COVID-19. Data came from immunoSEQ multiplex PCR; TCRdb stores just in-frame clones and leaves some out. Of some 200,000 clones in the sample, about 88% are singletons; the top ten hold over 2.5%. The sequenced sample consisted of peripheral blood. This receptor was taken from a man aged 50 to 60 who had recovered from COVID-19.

CDR3 amino acids: CASSLYSGQRMNTEAFF. The DNA of the CDR3 is TGTGCCAGCAGCCTTTACTCGGGACAGCGAATGAACACTGAAGCTTTCTTT. The chain is built from TRBV3-1 (or the pseudogene TRBV3-2) and TRBJ1-1, with 7 bases that match TRBD1. Per the germline V gene, CDR1 is LGHDT and CDR2 is YNNKEL (reference sequence). The CDR3 runs 17 residues. Trimming at V came to 4 bases and at J to 0 bases, leaving 11 bases not matched to a gene.